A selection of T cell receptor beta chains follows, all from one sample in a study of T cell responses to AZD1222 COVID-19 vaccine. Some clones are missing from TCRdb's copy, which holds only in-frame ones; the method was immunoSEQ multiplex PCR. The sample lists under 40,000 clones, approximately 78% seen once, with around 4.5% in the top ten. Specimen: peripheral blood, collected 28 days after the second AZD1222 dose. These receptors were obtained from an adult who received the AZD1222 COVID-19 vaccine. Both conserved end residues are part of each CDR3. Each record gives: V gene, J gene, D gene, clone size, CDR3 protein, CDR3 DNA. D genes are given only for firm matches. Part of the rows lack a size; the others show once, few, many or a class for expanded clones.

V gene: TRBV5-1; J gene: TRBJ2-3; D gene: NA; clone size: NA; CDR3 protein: CASSLLSGWGTNTDTQYF; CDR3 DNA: TGCGCCAGCAGCTTGCTAAGCGGATGGGGGACCAACACAGATACGCAGTATTTT
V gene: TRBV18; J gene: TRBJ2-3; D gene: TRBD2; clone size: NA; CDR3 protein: CASSPGSGVTDTQYF; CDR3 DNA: TGTGCCAGCTCACCGGGCAGCGGGGTAACAGATACGCAGTATTTT
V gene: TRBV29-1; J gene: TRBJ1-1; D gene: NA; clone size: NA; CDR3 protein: CSVKDYPKPFEAFF; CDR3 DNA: TGCAGCGTTAAGGATTACCCAAAACCCTTTGAAGCTTTCTTT
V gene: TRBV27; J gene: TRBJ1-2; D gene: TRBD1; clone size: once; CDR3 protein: CASSLRTGLYGYTF; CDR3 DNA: TGTGCCAGCAGTTTACGGACAGGGCTTTATGGCTACACCTTC
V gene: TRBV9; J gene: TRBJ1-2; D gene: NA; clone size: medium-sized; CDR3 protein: CASSDTGFQGYTF; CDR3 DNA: TGTGCCAGCAGCGATACAGGGTTTCAGGGCTACACCTTC
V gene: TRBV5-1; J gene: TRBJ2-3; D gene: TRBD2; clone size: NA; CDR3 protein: CASSLGAGGSTDTQYF; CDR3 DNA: TGCGCCAGCAGCTTGGGAGCGGGGGGAAGCACAGATACGCAGTATTTT
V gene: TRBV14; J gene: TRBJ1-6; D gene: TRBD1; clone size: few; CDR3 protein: CASSPGQWDSPLHF; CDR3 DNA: TGTGCCAGCAGCCCGGGACAGTGGGATTCACCCCTCCACTTT
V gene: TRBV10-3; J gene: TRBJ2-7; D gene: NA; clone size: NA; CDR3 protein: CAPPLVHEQYF; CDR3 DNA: TGTGCCCCCCCCCTAGTCCACGAGCAGTACTTC
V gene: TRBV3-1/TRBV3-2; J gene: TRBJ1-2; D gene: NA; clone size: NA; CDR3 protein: CASSYPGNYGYTF; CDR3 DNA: TGTGCCAGCAGCTATCCGGGGAACTATGGCTACACCTTC
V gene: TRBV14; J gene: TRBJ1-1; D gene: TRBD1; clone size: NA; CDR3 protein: CASSPRTGMMNTEAFF; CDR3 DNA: TGTGCCAGCAGCCCGAGGACAGGTATGATGAACACTGAAGCTTTCTTT
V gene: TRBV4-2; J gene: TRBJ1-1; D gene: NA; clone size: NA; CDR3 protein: CASSRGALNTEAFF; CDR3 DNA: TGTGCCAGCAGCCGGGGCGCACTGAACACTGAAGCTTTCTTT
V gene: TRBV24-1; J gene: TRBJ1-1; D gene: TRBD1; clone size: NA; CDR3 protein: CATSDSRTGRNTEAFF; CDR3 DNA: TGTGCCACCAGTGATTCCCGGACAGGGAGAAACACTGAAGCTTTCTTT
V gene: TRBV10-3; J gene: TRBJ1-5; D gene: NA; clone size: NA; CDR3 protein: CAISERGKGGLSAQHF; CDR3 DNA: TGTGCCATCAGTGAGAGGGGAAAAGGGGGATTATCGGCCCAGCATTTT
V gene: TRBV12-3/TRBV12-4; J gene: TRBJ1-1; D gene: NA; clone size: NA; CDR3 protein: CASRALDEAFF; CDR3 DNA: TGTGCCAGCAGGGCCTTAGATGAAGCTTTCTTT
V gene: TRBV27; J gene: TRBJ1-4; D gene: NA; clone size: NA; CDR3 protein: CASSPQGSREKLFF; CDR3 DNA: TGTGCCAGCAGCCCGCAGGGTAGTAGGGAAAAACTGTTTTTT
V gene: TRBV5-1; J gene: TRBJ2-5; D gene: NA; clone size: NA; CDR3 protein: CASSLAAGAETQYF; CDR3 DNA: TGCGCCAGCAGCTTGGCGGCGGGGGCGGAGACCCAGTACTTC
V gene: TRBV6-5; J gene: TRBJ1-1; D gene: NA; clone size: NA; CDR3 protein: CASTHIDLGGTEAFF; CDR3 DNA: TGTGCCAGCACACATATAGATCTAGGGGGCACTGAAGCTTTCTTT
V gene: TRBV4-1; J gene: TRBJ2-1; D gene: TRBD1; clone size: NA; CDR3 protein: CASSPRQGVNNEQFF; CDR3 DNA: TGCGCCAGCAGCCCTCGCCAGGGGGTAAACAATGAGCAGTTCTTC
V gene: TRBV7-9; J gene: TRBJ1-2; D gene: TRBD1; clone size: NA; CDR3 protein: CASSLNRGEGYGYTF; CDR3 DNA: TGTGCCAGCAGCTTAAACAGGGGAGAGGGCTATGGCTACACCTTC
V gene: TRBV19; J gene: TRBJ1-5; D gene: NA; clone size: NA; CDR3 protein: CASSTLSAGNQPQHF; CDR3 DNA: TGTGCCAGTAGTACCCTCTCGGCGGGCAATCAGCCCCAGCATTTT
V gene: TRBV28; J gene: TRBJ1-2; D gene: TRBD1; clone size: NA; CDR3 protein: CASLRDSNYGYTF; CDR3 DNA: TGTGCCAGCCTGAGGGACAGTAACTATGGCTACACCTTC
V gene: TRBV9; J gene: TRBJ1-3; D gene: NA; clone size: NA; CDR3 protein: CASSVGKSSGNTIYF; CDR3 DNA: TGTGCCAGCAGCGTTGGCAAGTCCTCTGGAAACACCATATATTTT
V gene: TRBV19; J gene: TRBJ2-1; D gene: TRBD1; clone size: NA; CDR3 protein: CASSIGTGAYNEQFF; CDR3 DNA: TGTGCCAGTAGTATAGGGACAGGGGCATACAATGAGCAGTTCTTC
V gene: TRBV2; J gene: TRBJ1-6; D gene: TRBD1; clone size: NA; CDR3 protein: CASRDWRGRSPLHF; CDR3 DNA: TGTGCCAGCAGGGACTGGAGGGGGCGGTCACCCCTCCACTTT
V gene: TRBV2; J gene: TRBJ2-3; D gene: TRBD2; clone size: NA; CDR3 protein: CATSPGLAADTQYF; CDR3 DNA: TGTGCCACCTCACCGGGACTAGCGGCAGATACGCAGTATTTT
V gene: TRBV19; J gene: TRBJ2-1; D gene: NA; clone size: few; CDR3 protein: CASSIEVGGGHEQFF; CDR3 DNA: TGTGCCAGTAGTATAGAGGTGGGAGGAGGCCATGAGCAGTTCTTC
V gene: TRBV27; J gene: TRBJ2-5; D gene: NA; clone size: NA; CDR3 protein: CASSREPFETQYF; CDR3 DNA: TGTGCCAGCAGCCGGGAGCCTTTTGAGACCCAGTACTTC
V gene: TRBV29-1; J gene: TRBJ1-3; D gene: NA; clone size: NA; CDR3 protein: CSITSAGNTIYF; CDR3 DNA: TGCAGCATAACCAGCGCTGGAAACACCATATATTTT
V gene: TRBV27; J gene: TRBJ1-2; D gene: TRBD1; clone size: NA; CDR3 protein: CASSQYRGKGGYTF; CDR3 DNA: TGTGCCAGCAGTCAATACAGGGGTAAGGGCGGCTACACCTTC
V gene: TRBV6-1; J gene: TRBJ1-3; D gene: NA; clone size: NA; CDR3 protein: CASSEAGTVGNTIYF; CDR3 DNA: TGTGCCAGCAGTGAAGCGGGAACAGTTGGAAACACCATATATTTT
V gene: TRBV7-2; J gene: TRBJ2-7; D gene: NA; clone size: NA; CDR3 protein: CASSSDYRYEQYF; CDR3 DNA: TGTGCCAGCAGCTCCGACTACCGCTACGAGCAGTACTTC
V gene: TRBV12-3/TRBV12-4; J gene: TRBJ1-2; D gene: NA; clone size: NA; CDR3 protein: CASSLAGQTRYTF; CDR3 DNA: TGTGCCAGCAGTTTAGCCGGACAGACGAGGTACACCTTC
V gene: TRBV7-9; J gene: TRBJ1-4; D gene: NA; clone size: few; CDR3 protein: CASSPPFRVGEKLFF; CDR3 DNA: TGTGCCAGCAGCCCCCCCTTCAGAGTTGGTGAAAAACTGTTTTTT
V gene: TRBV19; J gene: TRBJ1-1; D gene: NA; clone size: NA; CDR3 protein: CASAKVRGGTEAFF; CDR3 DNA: TGTGCCAGTGCCAAGGTGAGGGGCGGCACTGAAGCTTTCTTT
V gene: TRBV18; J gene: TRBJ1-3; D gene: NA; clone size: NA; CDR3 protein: CASSPEVGSGNTIYF; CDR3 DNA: TGTGCCAGCTCACCAGAGGTGGGCTCTGGAAACACCATATATTTT
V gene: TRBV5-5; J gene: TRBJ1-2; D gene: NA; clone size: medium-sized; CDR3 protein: CASSFRDTLTNYGYTF; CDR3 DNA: TGTGCCAGCAGCTTCAGGGACACCTTAACTAACTATGGCTACACCTTC
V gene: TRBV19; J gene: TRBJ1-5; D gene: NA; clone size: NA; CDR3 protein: CASSIFAQANQPQHF; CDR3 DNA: TGTGCCAGTAGTATCTTCGCTCAGGCGAATCAGCCCCAGCATTTT
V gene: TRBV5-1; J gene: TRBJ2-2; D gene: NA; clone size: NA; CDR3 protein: CASSPDYPTGELFF; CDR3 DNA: TGCGCCAGCAGTCCGGACTACCCCACCGGGGAGCTGTTTTTT
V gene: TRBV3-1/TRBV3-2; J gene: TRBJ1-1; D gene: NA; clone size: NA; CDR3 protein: CASSLQRGIAEAFF; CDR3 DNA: TGTGCCAGCAGCCTACAACGGGGGATTGCTGAAGCTTTCTTT
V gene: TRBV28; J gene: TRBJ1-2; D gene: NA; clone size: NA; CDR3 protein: CASSALSGERGYGYTF; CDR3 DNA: TGTGCCAGCAGTGCCCTCTCGGGAGAGAGAGGGTATGGCTACACCTTC
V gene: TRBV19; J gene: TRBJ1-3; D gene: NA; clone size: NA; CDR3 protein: CASSIRRDPSGNTIYF; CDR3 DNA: TGTGCCAGTAGTATTCGGAGGGATCCCTCTGGAAACACCATATATTTT
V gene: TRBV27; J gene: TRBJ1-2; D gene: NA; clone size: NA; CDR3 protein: CASSLSPLTVNYGYTF; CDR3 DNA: TGTGCCAGCAGTTTATCCCCTCTCACAGTAAACTATGGCTACACCTTC
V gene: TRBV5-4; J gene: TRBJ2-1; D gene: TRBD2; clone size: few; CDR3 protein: CASRHQPEASGRNEQFF; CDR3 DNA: TGTGCCAGCAGACACCAACCGGAAGCTAGCGGGAGGAATGAGCAGTTCTTC
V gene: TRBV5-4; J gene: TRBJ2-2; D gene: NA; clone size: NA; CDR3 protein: CASSLEADTGELFF; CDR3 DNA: TGTGCCAGCAGCTTGGAGGCGGACACCGGGGAGCTGTTTTTT
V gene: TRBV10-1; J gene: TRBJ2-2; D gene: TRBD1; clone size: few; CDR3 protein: CASSESTGGTGELFF; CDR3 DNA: TGCGCCAGCAGTGAGTCGACAGGGGGCACCGGGGAGCTGTTTTTT
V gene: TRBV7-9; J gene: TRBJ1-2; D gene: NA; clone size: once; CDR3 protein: CASSLDWQGGDGYTF; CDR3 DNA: TGTGCCAGCAGCTTAGACTGGCAGGGAGGGGATGGCTACACCTTC
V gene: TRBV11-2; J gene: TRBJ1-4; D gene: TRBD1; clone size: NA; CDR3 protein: CASSLEGQSNEKLFF; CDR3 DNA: TGTGCCAGCAGCTTAGAGGGACAGTCTAATGAAAAACTGTTTTTT
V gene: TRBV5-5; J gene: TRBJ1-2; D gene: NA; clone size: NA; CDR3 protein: CASSLDRDGYTF; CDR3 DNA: TGTGCCAGCAGCTTGGACAGGGATGGCTACACCTTC
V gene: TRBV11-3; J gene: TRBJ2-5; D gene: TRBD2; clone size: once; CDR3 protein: CASSQTRGLAGVGQETQYF; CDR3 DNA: TGTGCCAGCAGCCAAACACGGGGGCTAGCGGGAGTAGGCCAAGAGACCCAGTACTTC
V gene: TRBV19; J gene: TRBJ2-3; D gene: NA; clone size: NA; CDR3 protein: CASSIAGNTQYF; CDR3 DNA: TGTGCCAGTAGTATAGCGGGGAATACGCAGTATTTT
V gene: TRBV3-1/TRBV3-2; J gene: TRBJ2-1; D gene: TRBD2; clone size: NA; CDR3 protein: CASSVGTSRTNEQFF; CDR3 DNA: TGTGCCAGCAGCGTCGGGACTAGTCGAACGAATGAGCAGTTCTTC
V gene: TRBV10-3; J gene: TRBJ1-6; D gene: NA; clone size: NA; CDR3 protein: CASRQSLNSPLHF; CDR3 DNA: TGTGCCAGTAGACAGTCGTTGAATTCACCCCTCCACTTT
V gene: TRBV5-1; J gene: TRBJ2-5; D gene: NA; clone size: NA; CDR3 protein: CASSLSPADGGETQYF; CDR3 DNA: TGCGCCAGCAGCTTGAGCCCAGCGGACGGAGGGGAGACCCAGTACTTC
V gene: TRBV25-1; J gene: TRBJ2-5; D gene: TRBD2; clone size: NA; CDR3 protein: CASSEGGIGGQETQYF; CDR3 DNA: TGTGCCAGCAGTGAGGGGGGGATCGGGGGCCAAGAGACCCAGTACTTC
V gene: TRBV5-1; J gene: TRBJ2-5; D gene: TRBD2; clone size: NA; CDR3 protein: CASSLGAGGPKTQYF; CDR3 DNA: TGCGCCAGCAGCTTGGGAGCGGGAGGGCCGAAGACCCAGTACTTC